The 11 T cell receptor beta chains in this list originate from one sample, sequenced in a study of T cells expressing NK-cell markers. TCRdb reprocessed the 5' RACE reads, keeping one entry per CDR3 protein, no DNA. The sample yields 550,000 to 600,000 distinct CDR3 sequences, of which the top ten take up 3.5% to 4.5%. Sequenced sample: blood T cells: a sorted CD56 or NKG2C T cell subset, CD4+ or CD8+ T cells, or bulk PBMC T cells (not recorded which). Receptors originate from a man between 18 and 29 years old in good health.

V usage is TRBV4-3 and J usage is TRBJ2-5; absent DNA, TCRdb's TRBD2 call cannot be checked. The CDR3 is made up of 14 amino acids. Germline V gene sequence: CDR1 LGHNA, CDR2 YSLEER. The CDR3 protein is CASSQEEGEETQYF.

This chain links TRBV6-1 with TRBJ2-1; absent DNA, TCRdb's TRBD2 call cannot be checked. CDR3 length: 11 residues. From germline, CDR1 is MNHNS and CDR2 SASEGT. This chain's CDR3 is CAGGLSHEQFF.

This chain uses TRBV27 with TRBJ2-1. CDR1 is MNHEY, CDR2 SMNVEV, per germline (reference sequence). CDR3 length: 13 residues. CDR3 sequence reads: CASSPRWHNEQFF.

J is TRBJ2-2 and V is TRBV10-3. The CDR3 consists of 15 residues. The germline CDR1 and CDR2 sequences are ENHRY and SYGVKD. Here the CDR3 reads CAISAMRQNTGELFF.

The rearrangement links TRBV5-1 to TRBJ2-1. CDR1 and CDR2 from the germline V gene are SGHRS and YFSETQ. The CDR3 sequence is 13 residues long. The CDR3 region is CASRRDIGNEQFF.

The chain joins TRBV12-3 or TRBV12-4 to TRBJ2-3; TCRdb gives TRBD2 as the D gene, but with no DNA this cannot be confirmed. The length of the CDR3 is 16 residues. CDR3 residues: CASSVLAGGRGDTQYF.

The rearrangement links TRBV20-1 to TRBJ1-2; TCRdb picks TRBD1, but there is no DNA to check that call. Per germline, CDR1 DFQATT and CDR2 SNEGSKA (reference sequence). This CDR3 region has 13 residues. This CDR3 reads CSARGTGDYGYTF.

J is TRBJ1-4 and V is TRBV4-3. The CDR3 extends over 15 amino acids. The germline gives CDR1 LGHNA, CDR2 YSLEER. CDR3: CASSQGLQNNEKLFF.

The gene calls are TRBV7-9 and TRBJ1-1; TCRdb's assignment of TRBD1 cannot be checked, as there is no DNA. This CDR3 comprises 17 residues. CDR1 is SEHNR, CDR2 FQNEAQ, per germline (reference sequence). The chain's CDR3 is CASSLPEGQGWNTEAFF.

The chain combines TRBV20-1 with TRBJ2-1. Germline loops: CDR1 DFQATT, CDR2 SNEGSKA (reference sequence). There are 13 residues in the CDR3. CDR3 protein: CSARAQIRNEQFF.

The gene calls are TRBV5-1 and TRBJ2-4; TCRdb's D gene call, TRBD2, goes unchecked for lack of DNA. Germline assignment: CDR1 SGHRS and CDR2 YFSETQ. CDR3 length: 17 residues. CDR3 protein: CASSPRGGGRATDIQYF.